Following are 19 T cell receptor beta chains from one sample sequenced in a study of blood T cell repertoires in COVID-19. TCRdb keeps only in-frame clones here, not all; method: immunoSEQ multiplex PCR. The sample records around 310,000 clones, over 75% being singletons. Sequencing was done on a sample of PBMCs or T cells enriched from blood (not recorded which). The receptors derive from a man younger than 40 who had recovered from COVID-19.

CDR3 in amino acids: CASSRGGQGVSPLHF. DNA for the CDR3: TGTGCCAGCAGCCGGGGAGGACAGGGCGTTTCACCCCTCCACTTT. The gene calls are TRBV27 and TRBJ1-6, with 8 bases aligning to TRBD1. Germline V CDR1 and CDR2: MNHEY, SMNVEV (reference sequence). V was clipped by 6 bases and J by 9 bases; unmatched bases: 10. CDR3 length: 15 amino acids.

The CDR3 coding sequence is TGTGCCAGCAGTGAACGGACAGGCTCCTATAATTCACCCCTCCACTTT. It codes for CASSERTGSYNSPLHF. The chain uses TRBV6-1 and TRBJ1-6, with 7 bases aligning to TRBD1. Germline CDR1 MNHNS, CDR2 SASEGT. Losses at the gene ends were 2 bases for V and 0 bases for J; bases not matched to a gene: 1. This CDR3 comprises 16 residues.

Worth noting for this clone: This sample includes further DNA sequences coding for the same CDR3. The chain joins TRBV5-1 to TRBJ1-5; no definite D call. The CDR3 has 16 amino acids. Trimming removed 0 bases from V and 0 bases from J, with 10 bases in between. CDR1 is SGHRS, CDR2 YFSETQ, per germline. The CDR3 loop is CASSLVGSYSNQPQHF. Here the CDR3 DNA reads TGCGCCAGCAGCTTGGTGGGCAGTTATAGCAATCAGCCCCAGCATTTT.

The rearrangement links TRBV28 to TRBJ1-2; TRBD1 aligns across 8 bases. There are 15 residues in the CDR3. Germline V gene data show CDR1 as MDHEN and CDR2 as SYDVKM. V shed 3 bases, J shed 4 bases, and the junction held 7 bases outside the gene matches. The CDR3 sequence: CASSLGRGRGYGYTF. The CDR3 DNA reads TGTGCCAGCAGTTTGGGCAGGGGGCGGGGCTATGGCTACACCTTC.

The rearrangement joins TRBV30 to TRBJ2-3; TRBD1 matches 12 bases. CDR3 length: 14 amino acids. Germline assignment: CDR1 GTSNPN and CDR2 SVGIG (reference sequence). Unmatched junction bases numbered 11, after V lost 8 bases and J lost 8 bases. The CDR3 is CAGDRGRNVGTQYF. CDR3 nucleotides: TGTGCCGGGGACAGGGGGCGGAATGTTGGTACGCAGTATTTT.

In its sample, this clone was seen a few times. The chain links TRBV10-1 to TRBJ1-1; the D is unclear. V was trimmed by 0 bases and J by 6 bases, leaving 14 bases between them. The germline V gene has CDR1 WNHNN and CDR2 SYGVQD (reference sequence). The CDR3 covers 15 residues. CDR3 bases: TGCGCCAGCAGTGAGTCGAGAGGGCAGTGGGCTGAAGCTTTCTTT. It encodes CASSESRGQWAEAFF.

The chain recombines TRBV2 with TRBJ2-7; TRBD1 agrees at 7 bases. The germline gives CDR1 SNHLY, CDR2 FYNNEI. The CDR3 is 13 amino acids. The junction had 5 bases not matched to a gene; V was cut back by 7 bases and J by 2 bases. Written as DNA, the CDR3 is TGTGCCAGCACCGGACAGGACACCTACGAGCAGTACTTC. This gives the protein CASTGQDTYEQYF.

The rearrangement uses TRBV6-5 and TRBJ1-5; 8 nucleotides match TRBD1. Germline V CDR1 and CDR2: MNHEY, SVGAGI. CDR3 length: 14 amino acids. With 4 bases clipped from V and 8 bases from J, the junction kept 7 bases outside the gene matches. The DNA of the CDR3 is TGTGCCAGCAGTTCGACAGGGGCCAGGGAGCCCCAGCATTTT. This encodes CASSSTGAREPQHF.

V and J are TRBV10-2 and TRBJ1-3; 9 bases map to TRBD1. V dropped 3 bases and J dropped 4; count of bases not matched to a gene: 1. Germline values: CDR1 WSHSY, CDR2 SAAADI. The CDR3 consists of 14 residues. The CDR3 sequence is CASSDGTGGNTIYF. The CDR3 coding sequence is TGCGCCAGCAGTGACGGGACAGGGGGAAACACCATATATTTT.

The chain has TRBV25-1 and TRBJ1-4, with 9 bases identical to TRBD1. CDR1 is MGHDK, CDR2 SYGVNS, per germline. V shed 3 bases and J 3 bases; nucleotides not matched to a gene: 5. This CDR3 spans 16 amino acids. In DNA, the CDR3 is TGTGCCAGCAGTGATCGGGACAGGGTATCTAATGAAAAACTGTTTTTT. It encodes CASSDRDRVSNEKLFF.

The CDR3, as DNA: TGCGCCAGCAGGGACAGAGATAACTATGGCTACACCTTC. It encodes CASRDRDNYGYTF. The rearrangement uses TRBV5-1 and TRBJ1-2, with D tentatively TRBD1 (6 bases). The CDR3 contains 13 residues. V lost 5 bases to trimming and J lost 1 base, with 9 bases between them. Germline-derived CDR1 and CDR2 are SGHRS and YFSETQ.

V is TRBV28 and J is TRBJ1-6; 7 bases are a match to TRBD1. The V and J ends lost 3 bases and 9 bases, in that order; junction bases with no gene match: 11. The germline CDR1 and CDR2 sequences are MDHEN and SYDVKM. There are 16 residues in the CDR3. The CDR3 spells CASSLSPGGSSSPLHF. CDR3 DNA: TGTGCCAGCAGTTTGAGTCCAGGGGGGTCCTCTTCACCCCTCCACTTT.

The V and J genes are TRBV4-2 and TRBJ2-2; D unresolved. CDR1 and CDR2 from the germline V gene are LGHNA and YNFKEQ. This CDR3 has 16 amino acids. Trimming took 1 base from V and 0 from J, leaving 9 bases between them. CDR3 protein: CASSQVARTNTGELFF. The DNA of the CDR3 is TGTGCCAGCAGCCAAGTAGCACGAACGAACACCGGGGAGCTGTTTTTT.

The chain combines TRBV9 with TRBJ2-5; 11 nucleotides match TRBD2. Looked up from germline, CDR1 is SGDLS and CDR2 is YYNGEE. With V trimmed by 0 bases and J by 5 bases, 6 bases remained unmatched. CDR3 length equals 16 residues. The CDR3 loop is CASSVDSGGASETQYF. The CDR3 nucleotides read TGTGCCAGCAGCGTAGATAGCGGGGGGGCGAGTGAGACCCAGTACTTC.

This chain links TRBV4-1 with TRBJ2-3, with 8 bases fitting TRBD1. CDR3 length equals 19 residues. In germline, CDR1 is MGHRA, CDR2 YSYEKL. V dropped 4 bases and J dropped 0; count of bases not matched to a gene: 15. The CDR3 here is CASSPDNPWTGKSTDTQYF. CDR3 nucleotide sequence: TGCGCCAGCAGCCCCGACAACCCTTGGACAGGGAAAAGCACAGATACGCAGTATTTT.

This clone has just one count. The V gene is TRBV5-1, the J gene TRBJ2-7, with 8 bases lining up with TRBD1. Germline-derived CDR1 and CDR2 are SGHRS and YFSETQ. The CDR3 length is 14 residues. Trimming at V came to 3 bases and at J to 6 bases, leaving 8 bases not matched to a gene. CDR3 region: CASSSRTGLGEQYF. The CDR3 region has the DNA TGCGCCAGCAGCTCCCGGACAGGGTTGGGCGAGCAGTACTTC.

The rearrangement links TRBV2 to TRBJ2-3, with D possibly matching TRBD2 (6 bases). CDR3 length: 15 residues. Trimming took 6 bases from V and 2 from J, leaving 15 bases between them. Germline V gives CDR1 SNHLY, CDR2 FYNNEI. CDR3 loop: CASRELALFTDTQYF. CDR3 DNA: TGTGCCAGCAGGGAACTAGCCCTATTCACAGATACGCAGTATTTT.

The rearrangement links TRBV10-3 to TRBJ1-2, with D uncertain. Between the trimmed V and J ends, which lost 3 bases and 2 bases, there was a span of 10 bases. Germline CDR1 and CDR2: ENHRY and SYGVKD. The CDR3 totals 14 residues. As DNA, the CDR3 is TGTGCCATCAGTGAATTTTCAGAAAACTATGGCTACACCTTC. It translates to CAISEFSENYGYTF.

The rearrangement links TRBV11-2 to TRBJ2-7; 7 nucleotides agree with TRBD1. CDR3 size: 13 residues. Germline V gives CDR1 SGHAT, CDR2 FQNNGV. V trimming: 4 bases; J trimming: 6 bases; junction bases outside the gene matches: 6. The CDR3 nucleotides read TGTGCCAGCAGCTACGGACAGGTAGGCGAGCAGTACTTC. This gives the protein CASSYGQVGEQYF.